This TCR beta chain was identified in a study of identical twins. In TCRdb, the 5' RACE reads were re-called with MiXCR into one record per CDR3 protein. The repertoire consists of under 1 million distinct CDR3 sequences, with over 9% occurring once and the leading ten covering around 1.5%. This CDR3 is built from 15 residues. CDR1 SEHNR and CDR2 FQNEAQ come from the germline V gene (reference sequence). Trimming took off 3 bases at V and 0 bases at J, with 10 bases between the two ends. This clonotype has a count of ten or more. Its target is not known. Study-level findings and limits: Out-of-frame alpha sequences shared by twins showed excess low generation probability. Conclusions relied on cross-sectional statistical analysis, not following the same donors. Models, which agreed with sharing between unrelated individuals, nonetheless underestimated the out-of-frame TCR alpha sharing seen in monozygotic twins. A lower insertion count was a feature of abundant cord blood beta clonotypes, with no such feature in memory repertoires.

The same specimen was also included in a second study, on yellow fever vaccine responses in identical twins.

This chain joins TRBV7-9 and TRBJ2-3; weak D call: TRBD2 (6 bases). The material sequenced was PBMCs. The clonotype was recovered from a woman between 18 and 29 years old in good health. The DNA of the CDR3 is TGTGCCAGCAGCTTCACCGGGACTAGCACAGATACGCAGTATTTT. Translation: CASSFTGTSTDTQYF.